Below are 19 T cell receptor beta chains sequenced from a single sample in a study of radiotherapy plus CTLA-4 blockade in lung cancer. Using immunoSEQ multiplex PCR, the repertoire was profiled, and TCRdb retains in-frame clones only, with some absent. The sample has 35,000 to 50,000 clones, roughly four fifths seen once. The sample in question was peripheral blood, obtained from a patient treated with radiotherapy plus ipilimumab. The receptors shown here come from a human donor with non-small cell lung cancer who had a complete response to radiotherapy plus ipilimumab.

The gene calls are TRBV28 and TRBJ1-2; TRBD1 aligns across 9 bases. The CDR3 loop spans 15 amino acids. The germline CDR1 and CDR2 sequences are MDHEN and SYDVKM. J gave up 3 bases and V 5 bases, and 7 bases lay outside the gene matches. The CDR3 nucleotides read TGTGCCAGCAGTGCCCCGGGACAGGGAGACTATGGCTACACCTTC. Translation gives CASSAPGQGDYGYTF.

This chain uses TRBV28 with TRBJ1-5; 9 bases line up with TRBD1. The CDR3 is 15 residues long. The germline V gene has CDR1 MDHEN and CDR2 SYDVKM. Losses at the gene ends were 4 bases for V and 4 bases for J; bases not matched to a gene: 5. This CDR3 reads CASSSGQGINQPQHF. CDR3 sequence (DNA): TGTGCCAGCAGTTCGGGACAGGGAATTAATCAGCCCCAGCATTTT.

The V and J genes are TRBV5-4 and TRBJ2-5, with TRBD2 matching 13 bases. V gave up 4 bases and J gave up 5 bases; unmatched junction bases: 8. The CDR3 consists of 16 residues. In germline, CDR1 is SGHNT, CDR2 YYREEE (reference sequence). CDR3 nucleotides: TGTGCCAGCAGCACCACTAGCGGGAGGGCCGGGGAGACCCAGTACTTC. Amino acid sequence: CASSTTSGRAGETQYF.

J is TRBJ2-5 and V is TRBV7-8; TRBD1 matches at 7 bases. CDR1 SGHVS and CDR2 FQNEAQ come from the germline V gene. V trimming: 5 bases; J trimming: 5 bases; junction bases outside the gene matches: 11. The CDR3 contains 15 residues. DNA of the CDR3: TGTGCCAGCAGCGGTCGACAGGGTTCGCGGGAGACCCAGTACTTC. This encodes CASSGRQGSRETQYF.

The J gene is TRBJ1-1, the V gene TRBV7-6; D is unclear. Deletions cut 2 bases from V and 4 bases from J, with 17 bases between. Germline V CDR1 and CDR2: SGHVS, FNYEAQ. This CDR3 has 16 residues. In DNA, the CDR3 is TGTGCCAGCAGCTTATACTCGCCCCCTGGTGCCACTGAAGCTTTCTTT. Translation: CASSLYSPPGATEAFF.

This sequence joins TRBV27 and TRBJ2-7, with D hard to call. This CDR3 is built from 15 residues. Germline CDR1 and CDR2: MNHEY and SMNVEV (reference sequence). Trimming took off 6 bases at V and 0 bases at J, with 15 bases between the two ends. CDR3 bases: TGTGCCAGCAGAGCAATGCGGATTTACTCCTACGAGCAGTACTTC. It encodes CASRAMRIYSYEQYF.

The rearrangement joins TRBV25-1 to TRBJ1-6; 7 positions match TRBD1. The CDR3 has 17 residues. Losses at the gene ends were 1 base for V and 5 bases for J; bases not matched to a gene: 8. Germline V gene lookup returns CDR1 MGHDK and CDR2 SYGVNS. The CDR3 nucleotides are TGTGCCAGCAGTGAATCTCAGGGGGTTCTGAATAATTCACCCCTCCACTTT. It codes for CASSESQGVLNNSPLHF.

The V call is TRBV27, the J call TRBJ1-4; tentatively, D is TRBD1 (5 bases). The CDR3 covers 15 residues. Trimming removed 3 bases from V and 7 bases from J, with 15 bases in between. Germline CDR1 reads MNHEY; CDR2 reads SMNVEV (reference sequence). CDR3 bases: TGTGCCAGCAGTTTGGGGCCAGGGAGGGGTGAAAAACTGTTTTTT. Encoded protein: CASSLGPGRGEKLFF.

The J gene is TRBJ2-7, the V gene TRBV2; 7 positions match TRBD2. The CDR3 covers 15 residues. Trimming took 7 bases from V and 3 from J; bases not matched to a gene: 12. From germline, CDR1 is SNHLY and CDR2 FYNNEI. As DNA, the CDR3 is TGTGCCAGCACTCTGAGTGGGGGGAGGGGCTACGAGCAGTACTTC. This codes for CASTLSGGRGYEQYF. Looking up the rest from reference TRBV2 and TRBJ2-7 gives the full variable domain: EPEVTQTPSHQVTQMGQEVILRCVPISNHLYFYWYRQILGQKVEFLVSFYNNEISEKSEIFDDQFSVERPDGSNFTLKIRSTKLEDSAMYFCASTLSGGRGYEQYFGPGTRLTVT.

This clone has more than one count but fewer than ten. J is TRBJ2-2 and V is TRBV28; the match to TRBD2 covers 9 bases. V lost 7 bases, J lost 2 bases, and 8 bases stayed unmatched. Germline CDR1 is MDHEN and CDR2 is SYDVKM. This CDR3 region has 16 residues. In DNA, the CDR3 is TGTGCCAGCATCTTTAGCGGGAGCGCTAACACCGGGGAGCTGTTTTTT. Translation: CASIFSGSANTGELFF.

The gene calls are TRBV19 and TRBJ1-1; D possibly corresponds to TRBD1 (5 bases). V gave up 0 bases and J gave up 1 base, with 9 bases separating them. The CDR3 runs to 15 residues. Germline lookup yields CDR1 LNHDA and CDR2 SQIVND (reference sequence). Here the CDR3 reads CASSIEEGENTEAFF. DNA for the CDR3: TGTGCCAGTAGTATAGAGGAAGGGGAGAACACTGAAGCTTTCTTT.

V usage is TRBV19 and J usage is TRBJ1-2, with D possibly matching TRBD1 (6 bases). From germline, CDR1 is LNHDA and CDR2 SQIVND (reference sequence). The CDR3 totals 17 residues. Trimming took 6 bases from V and 4 from J, leaving 24 bases between them. The DNA for the CDR3 is TGTGCCAGTAGCTCGGTGGGGTTGGTACGAGGGGGCTATGGCTACACCTTC. Translating gives CASSSVGLVRGGYGYTF.

The J gene is TRBJ2-2, the V gene TRBV15; tentative D call: TRBD2 (7 bases). Trimming left V 0 bases short and J 5 bases short, with 19 bases between. CDR1 is LNHNV and CDR2 is YYDKDF in the germline V gene (reference sequence). This CDR3 has 18 amino acids. This chain's CDR3 is CATSRDPPGGFGTGELFF. For the CDR3, the DNA is TGTGCCACCAGCAGAGATCCGCCGGGGGGCTTCGGAACCGGGGAGCTGTTTTTT.

This clone was observed a handful of times. This sequence joins TRBV10-1 and TRBJ2-7; 7 bases match TRBD1. Looked up from germline, CDR1 is WNHNN and CDR2 is SYGVQD (reference sequence). The CDR3 extends over 13 amino acids. J lost 7 bases, V lost 0 bases, and 3 bases had no gene match. The CDR3 DNA sequence: TGCGCCAGCAGTGAGTCTGGGACAGCTGAGCAGTACTTC. Amino acid sequence: CASSESGTAEQYF.

V gene TRBV7-9 combines with J gene TRBJ2-5; a possible D gene is TRBD1 (5 bases). CDR3 length: 15 amino acids. The germline V gene has CDR1 SEHNR and CDR2 FQNEAQ (reference sequence). Deletions cut 6 bases from V and 2 bases from J, with 16 bases between. The CDR3 spells CASRGQGRGQETQYF. Written as DNA, the CDR3 is TGTGCCAGCAGGGGCCAGGGCCGAGGTCAAGAGACCCAGTACTTC.

The chain joins TRBV4-3 to TRBJ1-6; D is perhaps TRBD1 (6 bases). Germline V gives CDR1 LGHNA, CDR2 YSLEER. The V and J ends lost 0 bases and 7 bases respectively, with 10 bases between them. CDR3 length: 15 amino acids. As DNA, the CDR3 is TGCGCCAGCAGCCAAGATCAACAGGGAAATTCACCCCTCCACTTT. Residues: CASSQDQQGNSPLHF.

The rearrangement links TRBV28 to TRBJ1-2; D not certain. This CDR3 is 11 amino acids long. Germline V gives CDR1 MDHEN, CDR2 SYDVKM. Trimming shortened V by 5 bases and J by 8 bases, and 9 bases separated the two germline ends. The CDR3 reads CASSTSRGYTF. The CDR3 bases are TGTGCCAGCAGTACATCTAGGGGCTACACCTTC.

This clone was counted between two and nine times. The chain couples TRBV2 to TRBJ1-5, with a tentative D call TRBD1 (6 bases). The germline CDR1 and CDR2 sequences are SNHLY and FYNNEI. The V and J ends lost 6 bases and 2 bases respectively, with 14 bases between them. The CDR3 sequence is 15 residues long. In nucleotides, the CDR3 is TGTGCCAGCAGGTTGATAGGGGGAGGCAATCAGCCCCAGCATTTT. It yields the protein CASRLIGGGNQPQHF.

The rearrangement joins TRBV18 to TRBJ2-7, with TRBD1 identical over 7 bases. Trimming at V came to 0 bases and at J to 4 bases, leaving 3 bases not matched to a gene. CDR3 length: 14 amino acids. Germline CDR1 is KGHSH and CDR2 is LQKENI. The CDR3 loop is CASSPPTRGYEQYF. The CDR3 DNA is TGTGCCAGCTCACCACCTACCAGGGGGTACGAGCAGTACTTC.